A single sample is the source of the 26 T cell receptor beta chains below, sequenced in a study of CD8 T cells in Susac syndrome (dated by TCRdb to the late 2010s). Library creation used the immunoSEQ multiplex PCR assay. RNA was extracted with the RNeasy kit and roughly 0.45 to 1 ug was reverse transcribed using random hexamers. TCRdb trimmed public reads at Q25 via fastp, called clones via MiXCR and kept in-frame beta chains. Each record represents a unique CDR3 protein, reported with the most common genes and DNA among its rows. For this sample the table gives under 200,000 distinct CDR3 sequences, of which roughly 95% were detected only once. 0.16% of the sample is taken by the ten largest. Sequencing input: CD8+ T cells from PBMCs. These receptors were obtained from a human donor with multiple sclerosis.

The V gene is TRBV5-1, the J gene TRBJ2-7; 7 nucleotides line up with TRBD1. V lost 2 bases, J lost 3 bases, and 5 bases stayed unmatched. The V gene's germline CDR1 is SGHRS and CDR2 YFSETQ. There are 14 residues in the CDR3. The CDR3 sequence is CASSFKGAVYEQYF. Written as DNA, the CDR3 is TGCGCCAGCAGCTTTAAGGGGGCTGTCTACGAGCAGTACTTC.

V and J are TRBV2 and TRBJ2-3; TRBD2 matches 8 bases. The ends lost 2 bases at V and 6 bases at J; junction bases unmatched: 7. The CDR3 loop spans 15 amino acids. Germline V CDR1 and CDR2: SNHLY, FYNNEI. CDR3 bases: TGTGCCAGCAGTGAACGACATAGCGGGATCGATACGCAGTATTTT. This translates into CASSERHSGIDTQYF.

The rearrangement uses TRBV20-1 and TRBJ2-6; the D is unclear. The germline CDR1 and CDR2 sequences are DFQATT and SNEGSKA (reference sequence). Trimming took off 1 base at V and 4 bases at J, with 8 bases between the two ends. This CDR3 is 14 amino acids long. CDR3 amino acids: CSARAGSGANVLTF. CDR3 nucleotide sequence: TGCAGTGCTAGAGCTGGGTCAGGGGCCAACGTCCTGACTTTC.

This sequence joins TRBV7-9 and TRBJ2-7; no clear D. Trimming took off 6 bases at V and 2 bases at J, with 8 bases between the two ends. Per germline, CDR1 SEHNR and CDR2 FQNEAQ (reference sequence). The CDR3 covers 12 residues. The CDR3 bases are TGTGCCAGCAGTCAAGGCCCCTACGAGCAGTACTTC. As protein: CASSQGPYEQYF. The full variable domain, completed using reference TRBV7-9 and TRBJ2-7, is DTGVSQNPRHKITKRGQNVTFRCDPISEHNRLYWYRQTLGQGPEFLTYFQNEAQLEKSRLLSDRFSAERPKGSFSTLEIQRTEQGDSAMYLCASSQGPYEQYFGPGTRLTVT.

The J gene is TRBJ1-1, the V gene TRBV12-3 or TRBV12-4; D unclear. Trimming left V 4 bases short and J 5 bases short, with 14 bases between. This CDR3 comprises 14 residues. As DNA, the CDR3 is TGTGCCAGCAGTTCGGGAGGGAGTGAGACTGAAGCTTTCTTT. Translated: CASSSGGSETEAFF.

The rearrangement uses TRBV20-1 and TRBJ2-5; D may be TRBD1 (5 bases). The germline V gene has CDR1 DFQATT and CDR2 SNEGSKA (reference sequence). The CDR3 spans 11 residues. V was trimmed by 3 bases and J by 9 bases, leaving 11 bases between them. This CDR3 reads CSASREGAQYF. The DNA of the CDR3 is TGCAGTGCTAGCAGGGAAGGTGCCCAGTACTTC.

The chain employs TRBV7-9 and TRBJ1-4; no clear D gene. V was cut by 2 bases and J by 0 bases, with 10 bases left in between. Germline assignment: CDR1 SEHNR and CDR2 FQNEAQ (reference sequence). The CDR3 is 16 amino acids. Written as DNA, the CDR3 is TGTGCCAGCAGCTTATGGTACGGACCAACTAATGAAAAACTGTTTTTT. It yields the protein CASSLWYGPTNEKLFF.

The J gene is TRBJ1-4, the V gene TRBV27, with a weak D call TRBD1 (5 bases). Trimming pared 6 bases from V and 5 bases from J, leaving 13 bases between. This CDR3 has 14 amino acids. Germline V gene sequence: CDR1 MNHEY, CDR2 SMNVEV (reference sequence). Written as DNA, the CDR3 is TGTGCCAGCAGACCCGACAGCACAAATGAAAAACTGTTTTTT. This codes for CASRPDSTNEKLFF.

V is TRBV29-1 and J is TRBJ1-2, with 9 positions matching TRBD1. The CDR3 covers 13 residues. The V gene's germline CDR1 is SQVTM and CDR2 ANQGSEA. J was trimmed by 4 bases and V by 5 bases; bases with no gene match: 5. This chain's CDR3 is CSVTGTGTYGYTF. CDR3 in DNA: TGCAGCGTTACCGGGACAGGGACCTATGGCTACACCTTC. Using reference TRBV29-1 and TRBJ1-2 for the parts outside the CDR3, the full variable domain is SAVISQKPSRDICQRGTSLTIQCQVDSQVTMMFWYRQQPGQSLTLIATANQGSEATYESGFVIDKFPISRPNLTFSTLTVSNMSPEDSSIYLCSVTGTGTYGYTFGSGTRLTVV.

CDR3 nucleotides: TGCAGTGCTAGACATCGCAGGGAGGATCGTAACTATGGCTACACCTTC. It encodes CSARHRREDRNYGYTF. The rearrangement links TRBV20-1 to TRBJ1-2; possible D gene TRBD1, 5 bases. This CDR3 region has 16 residues. Looked up from germline, CDR1 is DFQATT and CDR2 is SNEGSKA (reference sequence). Trimming removed 2 bases at V and 1 base at J, with 17 bases between.

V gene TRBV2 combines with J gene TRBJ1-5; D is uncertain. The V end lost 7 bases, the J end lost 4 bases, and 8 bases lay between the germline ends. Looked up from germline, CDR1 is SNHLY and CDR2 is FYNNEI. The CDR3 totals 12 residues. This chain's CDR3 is CASKPWNQPQHF. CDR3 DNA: TGTGCCAGCAAACCATGGAATCAGCCCCAGCATTTT.

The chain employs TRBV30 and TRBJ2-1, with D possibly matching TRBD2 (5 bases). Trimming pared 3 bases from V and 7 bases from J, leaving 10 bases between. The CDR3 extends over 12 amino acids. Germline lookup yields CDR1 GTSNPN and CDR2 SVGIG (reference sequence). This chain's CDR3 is CAWRRTVNEQFF. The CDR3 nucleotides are TGTGCCTGGAGGCGGACTGTTAATGAGCAGTTCTTC.

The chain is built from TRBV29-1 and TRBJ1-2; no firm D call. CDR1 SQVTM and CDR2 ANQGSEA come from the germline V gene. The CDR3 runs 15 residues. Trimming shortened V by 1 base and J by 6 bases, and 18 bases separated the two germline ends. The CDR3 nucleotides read TGCAGCGTTGAAGCCCTAATGACCGTCAGAAATGGCTACACCTTC. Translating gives CSVEALMTVRNGYTF.

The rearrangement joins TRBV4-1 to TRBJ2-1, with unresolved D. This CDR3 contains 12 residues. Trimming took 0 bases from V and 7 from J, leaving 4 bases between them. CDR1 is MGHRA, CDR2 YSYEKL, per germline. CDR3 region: CASSQDKNEQFF. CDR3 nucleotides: TGCGCCAGCAGCCAAGATAAGAATGAGCAGTTCTTC.

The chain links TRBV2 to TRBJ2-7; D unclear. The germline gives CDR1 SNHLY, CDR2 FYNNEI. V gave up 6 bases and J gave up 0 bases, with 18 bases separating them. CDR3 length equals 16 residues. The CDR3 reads CASSLSIRDSSYEQYF. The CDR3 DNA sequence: TGTGCCAGCAGCTTATCTATAAGGGATTCCTCCTACGAGCAGTACTTC.

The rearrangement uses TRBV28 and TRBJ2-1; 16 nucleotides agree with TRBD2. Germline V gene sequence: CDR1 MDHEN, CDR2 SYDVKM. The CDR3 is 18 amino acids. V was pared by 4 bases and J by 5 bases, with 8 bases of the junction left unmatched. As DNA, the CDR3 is TGTGCCAGCAGTTCCGGGACTAGCGGGAGGGGAGAGGACAATGAGCAGTTCTTC. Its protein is CASSSGTSGRGEDNEQFF.

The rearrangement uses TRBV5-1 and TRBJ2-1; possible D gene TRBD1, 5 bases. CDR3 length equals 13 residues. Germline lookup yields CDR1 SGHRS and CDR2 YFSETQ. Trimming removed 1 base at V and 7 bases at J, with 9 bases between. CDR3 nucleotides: TGCGCCAGCAGCTTGTATTCAGGGAATGAGCAGTTCTTC. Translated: CASSLYSGNEQFF.

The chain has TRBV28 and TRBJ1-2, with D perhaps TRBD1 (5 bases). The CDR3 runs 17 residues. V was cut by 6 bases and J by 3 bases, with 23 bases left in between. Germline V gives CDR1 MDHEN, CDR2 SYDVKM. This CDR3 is CASSVMGNRGGDYGYTF. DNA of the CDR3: TGTGCCAGCAGCGTAATGGGAAACCGGGGGGGAGACTATGGCTACACCTTC.

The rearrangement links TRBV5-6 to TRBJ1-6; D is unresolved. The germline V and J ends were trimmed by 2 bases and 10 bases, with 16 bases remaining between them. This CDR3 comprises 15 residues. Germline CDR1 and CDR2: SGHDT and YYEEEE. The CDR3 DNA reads TGTGCCAGCAGCTTCACGCCACGGGTCGCATCACCCCTCCACTTT. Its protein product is CASSFTPRVASPLHF.

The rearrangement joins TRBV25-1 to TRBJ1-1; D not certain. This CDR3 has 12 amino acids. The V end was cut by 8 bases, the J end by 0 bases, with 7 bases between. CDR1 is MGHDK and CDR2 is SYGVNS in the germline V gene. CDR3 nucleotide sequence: TGTGCCAGCGCCCAGTTGAACACTGAAGCTTTCTTT. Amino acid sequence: CASAQLNTEAFF. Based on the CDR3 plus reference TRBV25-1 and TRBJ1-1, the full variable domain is EADIYQTPRYLVIGTGKKITLECSQTMGHDKMYWYQQDPGMELHLIHYSYGVNSTEKGDLSSESTVSRIRTEHFPLTLESARPSHTSQYLCASAQLNTEAFFGQGTRLTVV.

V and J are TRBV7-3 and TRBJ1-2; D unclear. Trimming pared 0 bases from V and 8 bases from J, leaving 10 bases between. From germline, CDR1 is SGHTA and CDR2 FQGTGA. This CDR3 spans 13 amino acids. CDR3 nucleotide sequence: TGTGCCAGCAGCTTAACGGGAGGGAACGGCTACACCTTC. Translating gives CASSLTGGNGYTF.

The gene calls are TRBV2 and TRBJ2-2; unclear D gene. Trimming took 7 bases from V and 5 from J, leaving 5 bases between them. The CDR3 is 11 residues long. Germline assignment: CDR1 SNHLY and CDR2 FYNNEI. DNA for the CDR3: TGTGCCAGCACTTCGACCGGGGAGCTGTTTTTT. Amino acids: CASTSTGELFF.

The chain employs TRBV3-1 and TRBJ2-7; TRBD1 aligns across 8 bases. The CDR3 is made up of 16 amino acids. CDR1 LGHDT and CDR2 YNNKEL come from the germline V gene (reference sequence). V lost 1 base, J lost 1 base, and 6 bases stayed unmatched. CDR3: CASSQVAGGYSYEQYF. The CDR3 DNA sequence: TGTGCCAGCAGCCAAGTGGCAGGGGGCTATTCCTACGAGCAGTACTTC.

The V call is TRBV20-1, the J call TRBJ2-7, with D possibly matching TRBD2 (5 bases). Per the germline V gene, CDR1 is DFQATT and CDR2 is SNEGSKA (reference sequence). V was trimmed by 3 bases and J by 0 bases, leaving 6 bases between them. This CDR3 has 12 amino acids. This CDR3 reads CSASEGSYEQYF. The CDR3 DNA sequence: TGCAGTGCTAGTGAGGGCTCCTACGAGCAGTACTTC.

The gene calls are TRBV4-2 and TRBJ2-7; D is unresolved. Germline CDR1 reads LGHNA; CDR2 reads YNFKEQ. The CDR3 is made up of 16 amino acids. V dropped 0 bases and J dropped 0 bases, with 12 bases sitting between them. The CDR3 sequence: CASSQEWSFSSYEQYF. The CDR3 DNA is TGTGCCAGCAGCCAAGAGTGGTCGTTCAGCTCCTACGAGCAGTACTTC.

The CDR3 region is CASSAPGQTYEQYF. The CDR3, as DNA: TGTGCCAGCAGTGCCCCGGGACAGACCTACGAGCAGTACTTC. The gene calls are TRBV27 and TRBJ2-7; TRBD1 matches at 7 bases. V shed 5 bases, J shed 2 bases, and the junction held 6 bases outside the gene matches. The germline V gene has CDR1 MNHEY and CDR2 SMNVEV (reference sequence). This CDR3 has 14 residues.